A selection of T cell receptor beta chains follows, all from one sample in a study of blood T cell repertoires in COVID-19. Method: immunoSEQ multiplex PCR; TCRdb's copy keeps in-frame clones and lacks some. This sample has some 170,000 clones; more than 70% occur once, and the top ten carry 6.2%. The source material was PBMCs or T cells enriched from blood (not recorded which). The receptors were sampled from a man aged 35-49 years who had recovered from COVID-19. CDR3s include the opening cysteine and the closing phenylalanine or tryptophan.

TRBV10-3 CAISDTGRQDGYTF
TRBV29-1 CSVDRGGTEAFF
TRBV9 CASSVDWREHGYTF
TRBV4-2 CASSQGQGSGNTIYF
TRBV18 CASSQGRENTEAFF
TRBV9 CASSAGTAYGYTF
TRBV30 CACSSEYSNQPQHF
TRBV24-1 CATSDSGQGLPTDTQYF
TRBV7-2 CASTPSRVLLNYGYTF
TRBV12-5 CASGPLVRGDYGYTF
TRBV27 CASSLRGGYNTEAFF
TRBV9 CASSVGVGASNQPQHF
TRBV24-1 CATSWGQGAAYGYTF
TRBV7-3 CASSSGRTGELFF
TRBV5-5 CASSGLAGPGETQYF
TRBV3-1/TRBV3-2 CASSPPGVGWRQYF
TRBV10-3 CAISEDMGYTF
TRBV7-8 CASSRDSSGANVLTF
TRBV5-6 CASSFMPTVPVNEQYF
TRBV27 CASSWQGHMNTEAFF
TRBV28 CASSSGGGPGNTIYF
TRBV7-9 CASSLAGRETQYF
TRBV19 CASRRDIIAYQPQHF
TRBV4-1 CASSDRALGDSPLHF
TRBV30 CAWSAINYGYTF
TRBV11-3 CASSPQGATGNTIYF
TRBV24-1 CATSTSGGYNEQFF
TRBV10-3 CAISAGRGQKSYGYTF
TRBV11-2 CASSRAGGRETQYF
TRBV7-6 CASSLYPSGDMAETQYF
TRBV27 CASSLNRATEAFF
TRBV24-1 CATSVRANTGELFF
TRBV5-5 CASSLRAGGLLYNEQFF
TRBV28 CASSLWTDTEAFF
TRBV27 CASSLDFRKQYF
TRBV12-3/TRBV12-4 CASNDRGGYTF
TRBV2 CASSPRDRGNSPLHF
TRBV7-2 CASNQGPGANVLTF
TRBV5-4 CASSLIGGSGNTIYF
TRBV19 CASSIQGAPHGYTF
TRBV4-1 CASSQPLQRGHGTEAFF